The rows below give T cell receptor beta chains drawn from one sample of a study of response to subunit inactivated influenza vaccine. MiXCR, applied by TCRdb to the RT-PCR reads, yields one record per CDR3 protein. Of about 800,000 distinct CDR3 sequences in the sample, around 20% were seen once. The specimen was PBMCs from blood, collected around 5 days after vaccination. The receptors derive from a man aged 45-60 years who received an inactivated influenza vaccine. Each CDR3 is given with its conserved first and last residue. The order of the fields is V gene, D gene, CDR3 protein. The D gene is left open where the match is weak.

v_gene: TRBV29-1; d_gene: -; CDR3aa: CSVVAGNTIYF
v_gene: TRBV20-1; d_gene: TRBD2; CDR3aa: CSASLSGRTYEQFF
v_gene: TRBV7-3; d_gene: TRBD2; CDR3aa: CASSPTSGLFSEQFF
v_gene: TRBV29-1; d_gene: -; CDR3aa: CSVFSRAGTDTQYF
v_gene: TRBV20-1; d_gene: -; CDR3aa: CSAADTSSYEQYF
v_gene: TRBV12-3/TRBV12-4; d_gene: TRBD2; CDR3aa: CASSFGSGGGGSYEQYF
v_gene: TRBV20-1; d_gene: -; CDR3aa: CSAPRGQGNTQYF
v_gene: TRBV12-3/TRBV12-4; d_gene: TRBD1; CDR3aa: CASSFGQGVYGYTF
v_gene: TRBV28; d_gene: -; CDR3aa: CASSFRDYHEQYF
v_gene: TRBV7-6; d_gene: -; CDR3aa: CASSLGSGVSYNEQFF
v_gene: TRBV7-2; d_gene: TRBD1; CDR3aa: CASRSGQGTFGPLHF
v_gene: TRBV12-5; d_gene: TRBD1; CDR3aa: CASGPYGRGLRYGYTF
v_gene: TRBV24-1; d_gene: -; CDR3aa: CATPRRDANKGGELFF
v_gene: TRBV7-2; d_gene: TRBD2; CDR3aa: CASSLVREAETQYF
v_gene: TRBV12-3/TRBV12-4; d_gene: -; CDR3aa: CASSLGGWQPQHF
v_gene: TRBV12-3/TRBV12-4; d_gene: TRBD1; CDR3aa: CASGPRDRVYGYTF
v_gene: TRBV5-5; d_gene: -; CDR3aa: CASSLLDAPTYEQYF
v_gene: TRBV27; d_gene: -; CDR3aa: CASSLSGLEQYF
v_gene: TRBV7-2; d_gene: -; CDR3aa: CASRWDGLAGSEAFF
v_gene: TRBV29-1; d_gene: TRBD2; CDR3aa: CSVKGLAGVSEQFF
v_gene: TRBV4-2; d_gene: -; CDR3aa: CASSQDRARSTDTQYF
v_gene: TRBV4-3; d_gene: -; CDR3aa: CASSHADRVYGYTF
v_gene: TRBV20-1; d_gene: -; CDR3aa: CCASPLTNSANEQFF
v_gene: TRBV7-7; d_gene: -; CDR3aa: CASHRNEQFF
v_gene: TRBV20-1; d_gene: -; CDR3aa: CSAPGRGSTGELFF
v_gene: TRBV20-1; d_gene: TRBD1; CDR3aa: CSARDQSSGTGLSTGELFF
v_gene: TRBV29-1; d_gene: -; CDR3aa: CSAGGWRKQETQYF
v_gene: TRBV3-1; d_gene: -; CDR3aa: CASSLTADVYNSPLHF
v_gene: TRBV12-3/TRBV12-4; d_gene: -; CDR3aa: CASSLDRTYNSPLHF
v_gene: TRBV5-1; d_gene: TRBD1; CDR3aa: CASRPGTASTDTQYF
v_gene: TRBV12-3/TRBV12-4; d_gene: -; CDR3aa: CASSVTGALPWAQYF
v_gene: TRBV5-1; d_gene: -; CDR3aa: CASSLGTPAGETQYF
v_gene: TRBV5-1; d_gene: -; CDR3aa: CASSLTDSIFYEQYF
v_gene: TRBV4-1; d_gene: TRBD1; CDR3aa: CASSLIPVRTGGKKNEQFF
v_gene: TRBV12-3/TRBV12-4; d_gene: TRBD2; CDR3aa: CASSFFPSGSGNEQYF
v_gene: TRBV7-2; d_gene: -; CDR3aa: CASSLGEGRGEQYF
v_gene: TRBV25-1; d_gene: -; CDR3aa: CASSTPPWGRRYF
v_gene: TRBV5-1; d_gene: TRBD1; CDR3aa: CASSLLRGTGSSYEQYF
v_gene: TRBV28; d_gene: TRBD1; CDR3aa: CASSSGQGYSPLHF
v_gene: TRBV11-2; d_gene: TRBD1; CDR3aa: CASSWGGTAYGYTF